A selection of T cell receptor beta chains follows, all from one sample in a study of cytomegalovirus exposure and HLA in healthy donors. Some clones are missing from TCRdb's copy, which holds only in-frame ones; the method was immunoSEQ multiplex PCR. The repertoire has some 60,000 clones, more than 75% of them found once; the top ten carry less than 7%. Sequenced: PBMCs. The receptors shown here come from a male donor in good health and CMV-seronegative. CDR3s include the opening cysteine and the closing phenylalanine or tryptophan. The order of the fields is D gene, V gene, CDR3 length, J gene, clone size, CDR3 protein, CDR3 DNA. A D gene is named only where the DNA matches it firmly. Size tells how often a clone was seen (once, few, many) or the class of an expanded clone, and some rows leave it out.

TRBD2,TRBV6-6,14,TRBJ2-7,once,CASRLADLSYEQYF,TGTGCCAGTCGACTAGCGGACCTTTCCTACGAGCAGTACTTC
TRBD2,TRBV7-3,15,TRBJ2-1,-,CASSLLAGGPNEQFF,TGTGCCAGCAGCTTACTCGCGGGGGGGCCCAATGAGCAGTTCTTC
-,TRBV7-2,13,TRBJ2-3,-,CASSLDAGDTQYF,TGTGCCAGCAGCTTAGACGCGGGAGATACGCAGTATTTT
-,TRBV6-1,15,TRBJ2-7,-,CASSEELTPSYEQYF,TGTGCCAGCAGTGAAGAGTTGACTCCCTCCTACGAGCAGTACTTC
-,TRBV19,13,TRBJ1-1,few,CASSIYGDSEAFF,TGTGCCAGTAGTATTTACGGAGATTCTGAAGCTTTCTTT
-,TRBV30,15,TRBJ1-2,once,CAWSVKGATNYGYTF,TGTGCCTGGAGTGTCAAAGGGGCCACTAACTATGGCTACACCTTC
-,TRBV7-2,15,TRBJ1-1,-,CASSDPQGTYTEAFF,TGTGCCAGCAGCGACCCCCAGGGGACGTACACTGAAGCTTTCTTT
TRBD1,TRBV29-1,16,TRBJ1-1,few,CSVFPGQGAPGAEAFF,TGCAGCGTATTTCCGGGACAGGGGGCGCCGGGAGCTGAAGCTTTCTTT
TRBD1,TRBV19,15,TRBJ1-1,few,CASQTGTGLNTEAFF,TGTGCCAGCCAGACCGGGACAGGTCTGAACACTGAAGCTTTCTTT
-,TRBV29-1,12,TRBJ2-1,once,CSVELRSDEQFF,TGCAGCGTTGAACTCCGGAGCGATGAGCAGTTCTTC
-,TRBV30,13,TRBJ1-1,-,CAWSVVSGGPALF,TGTGCCTGGAGTGTAGTGAGCGGGGGCCCAGCTCTCTTT
TRBD1,TRBV30,15,TRBJ1-3,-,CAWSVKGARGNTIYF,TGTGCCTGGAGTGTCAAGGGGGCGCGAGGAAACACCATATATTTT
TRBD2,TRBV11-1,15,TRBJ2-3,-,CASSSSGGDTDTQYF,TGTGCCAGCAGCTCCTCGGGGGGAGACACAGATACGCAGTATTTT
TRBD2,TRBV27,16,TRBJ2-3,-,CASSLVAGLAGDTQYF,TGTGCCAGCAGTTTGGTAGCCGGACTAGCGGGAGATACGCAGTATTTT
-,TRBV5-1,13,TRBJ2-1,-,CASSLATANEQFF,TGCGCCAGCAGCTTGGCCACAGCCAATGAGCAGTTCTTC
TRBD1,TRBV5-1,16,TRBJ2-1,-,CASSLQGISSYNEQFF,TGCGCCAGCAGCTTACAGGGGATTAGCTCCTACAATGAGCAGTTCTTC
TRBD1,TRBV5-1,17,TRBJ1-4,-,CASSFDRGGPTNEKLFF,TGCGCCAGCAGCTTTGACAGGGGCGGGCCAACTAATGAAAAACTGTTTTTT
-,TRBV6-5,15,TRBJ1-5,once,CASRRQRNSNQPQHF,TGTGCCAGCAGAAGACAGAGGAATAGCAATCAGCCCCAGCATTTT
-,TRBV9,13,TRBJ2-2,-,CASSPVQDGELFF,TGTGCCAGCAGCCCCGTTCAGGACGGGGAGCTGTTTTTT
-,TRBV27,16,TRBJ1-1,-,CASSPRRGTVNTEAFF,TGTGCCAGCAGTCCCCGCCGAGGCACCGTGAACACTGAAGCTTTCTTT
-,TRBV19,15,TRBJ1-2,-,CASTNQDGTNYGYTF,TGTGCCAGTACCAATCAGGACGGGACTAACTATGGCTACACCTTC
-,TRBV1,12,TRBJ1-5,-,CTSRRGHQPQHF,TGCACCAGCAGGCGGGGGCATCAGCCCCAGCATTTT
TRBD2,TRBV10-2,15,TRBJ2-7,-,CASSESGSGVYEQYF,TGCGCCAGCAGTGAGTCGGGTAGCGGGGTCTACGAGCAGTACTTC
-,TRBV2,14,TRBJ2-1,once,CASRNQRDVGEQFF,TGTGCCAGCCGGAACCAGCGTGACGTCGGTGAGCAGTTCTTC
-,TRBV7-3,14,TRBJ1-1,-,CASSPNGRVTEAFF,TGTGCCAGCAGCCCCAACGGGAGGGTCACTGAAGCTTTCTTT
-,TRBV11-3,15,TRBJ2-2,-,CASSFGQLNTGELFF,TGTGCCAGCAGCTTTGGGCAGCTTAACACCGGGGAGCTGTTTTTT
-,TRBV11-2,15,TRBJ2-5,-,CASSLVLGPGETQYF,TGTGCCAGCAGCTTAGTGTTAGGGCCGGGGGAGACCCAGTACTTC
-,TRBV6-1,14,TRBJ2-3,few,CASSEGTSTDTQYF,TGTGCCAGCAGTGAAGGGACTAGCACAGATACGCAGTATTTT
TRBD1,TRBV11-3,16,TRBJ2-5,-,CASSLGRQGAGETQYF,TGTGCCAGCAGCTTGGGGCGACAGGGGGCGGGAGAGACCCAGTACTTC
-,TRBV13,16,TRBJ1-3,-,CASSLGSGVSGNTIYF,TGTGCCAGCAGCTTAGGTTCAGGGGTCTCTGGAAACACCATATATTTT
TRBD1,TRBV28,14,TRBJ1-4,-,CASRAPGGLEKLFF,TGTGCCAGCAGGGCCCCAGGGGGCCTCGAAAAACTGTTTTTT
TRBD2,TRBV10-3,17,TRBJ2-5,-,CAISEGLAGGYQETQYF,TGTGCCATCAGTGAGGGACTAGCGGGGGGGTACCAAGAGACCCAGTACTTC
-,TRBV27,13,TRBJ1-2,-,CASSSYRDYGYTF,TGTGCCAGCAGTTCATACAGAGACTATGGCTACACCTTC
TRBD1,TRBV5-1,16,TRBJ2-2,-,CASTHTGGGIPGELFF,TGCGCCAGCACCCACACAGGGGGCGGAATACCCGGGGAGCTGTTTTTT
-,TRBV4-2,15,TRBJ1-2,few,CASSQEKADVGGYTF,TGTGCCAGCAGCCAAGAAAAGGCCGACGTGGGCGGCTACACCTTC
-,TRBV11-2,16,TRBJ2-5,-,CASSLVAGVVQETQYF,TGTGCCAGCAGCTTAGTTGCCGGGGTAGTCCAAGAGACCCAGTACTTC
-,TRBV5-4,15,TRBJ2-5,-,CASSLDDRNEETQYF,TGTGCCAGCAGCCTTGACGACAGGAACGAAGAGACCCAGTACTTC
TRBD2,TRBV4-2,15,TRBJ2-5,-,CASSQDRGGQETQYF,TGTGCCAGCAGCCAAGATCGGGGGGGCCAAGAGACCCAGTACTTC
TRBD1,TRBV7-9,14,TRBJ1-6,-,CASGRDSEGSPLHF,TGTGCCAGCGGACGGGACAGTGAGGGTTCACCCCTCCACTTT
-,TRBV29-1,17,TRBJ1-5,-,CSVEFWGDRDSNQPQHF,TGCAGCGTTGAATTTTGGGGAGACCGAGATAGCAATCAGCCCCAGCATTTT
TRBD1,TRBV27,15,TRBJ1-5,-,CASSLYGRGDQPQHF,TGTGCCAGCAGTTTATATGGCAGGGGGGATCAGCCCCAGCATTTT
-,TRBV7-2,16,TRBJ2-3,-,CASSLGGSITRDTQYF,TGTGCCAGCAGCTTAGGAGGGTCGATCACGCGAGATACGCAGTATTTT
TRBD2,TRBV6-5,15,TRBJ2-7,-,CASSYELAGAYEQYF,TGTGCCAGCAGTTATGAACTAGCGGGGGCCTACGAGCAGTACTTC
TRBD1,TRBV4-2,16,TRBJ2-7,-,CASSHPGETGAYEQYF,TGTGCCAGCAGCCATCCAGGCGAGACAGGGGCCTACGAGCAGTACTTC
-,TRBV5-1,14,TRBJ1-5,-,CASSLLGGGQPQHF,TGCGCCAGCAGCTTGCTTGGGGGCGGGCAGCCCCAGCATTTT
-,TRBV7-2,15,TRBJ1-2,-,CASSSSAGPMDGYTF,TGTGCCAGCAGTTCCTCCGCCGGTCCTATGGATGGCTACACCTTC
-,TRBV6-5,15,TRBJ2-7,-,CASSYRGGVSYEQYF,TGTGCCAGCAGTTACAGGGGTGGGGTGTCCTACGAGCAGTACTTC
TRBD1,TRBV19,12,TRBJ1-2,-,CVAGGGFYGYTF,TGTGTCGCAGGGGGCGGATTTTATGGCTACACCTTC
TRBD1,TRBV9,14,TRBJ1-1,-,CASSSRDRGYEAFF,TGTGCCAGCAGCTCCCGGGACAGGGGCTATGAAGCTTTCTTT
TRBD1,TRBV5-4,16,TRBJ2-5,-,CASSLVGQGIGETQYF,TGTGCCAGCAGCTTGGTCGGACAGGGAATTGGAGAGACCCAGTACTTC
-,TRBV4-2,14,TRBJ1-2,-,CASSQDRENYGYTF,TGTGCCAGCAGCCAAGATAGAGAGAACTATGGCTACACCTTC
-,TRBV5-4,13,TRBJ2-1,-,CASSLGANNEQFF,TGTGCCAGCAGCTTGGGCGCCAACAATGAGCAGTTCTTC